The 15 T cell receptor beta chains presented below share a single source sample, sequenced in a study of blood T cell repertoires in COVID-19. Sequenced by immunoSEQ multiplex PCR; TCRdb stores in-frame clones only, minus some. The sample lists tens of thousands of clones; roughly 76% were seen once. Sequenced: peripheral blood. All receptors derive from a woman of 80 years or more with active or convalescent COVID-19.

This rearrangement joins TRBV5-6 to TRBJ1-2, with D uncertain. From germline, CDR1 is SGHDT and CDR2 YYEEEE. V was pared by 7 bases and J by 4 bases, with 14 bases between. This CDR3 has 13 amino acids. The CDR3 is CASCSSGVYGYTF. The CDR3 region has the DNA TGTGCCAGCTGCTCTTCCGGGGTCTATGGCTACACCTTC.

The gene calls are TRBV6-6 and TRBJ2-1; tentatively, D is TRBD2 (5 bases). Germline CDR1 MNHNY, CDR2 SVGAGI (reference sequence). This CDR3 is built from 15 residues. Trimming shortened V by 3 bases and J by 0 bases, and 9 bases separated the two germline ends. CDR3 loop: CASSYSGSSYNEQFF. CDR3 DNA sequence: TGTGCCAGCAGTTATTCGGGGAGCTCCTACAATGAGCAGTTCTTC.

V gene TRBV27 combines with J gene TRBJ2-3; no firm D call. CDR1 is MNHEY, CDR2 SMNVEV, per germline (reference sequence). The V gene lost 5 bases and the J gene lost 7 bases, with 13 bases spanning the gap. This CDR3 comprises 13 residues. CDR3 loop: CASSQDPRYTQYF. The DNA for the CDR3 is TGTGCCAGCAGTCAAGACCCGAGGTATACGCAGTATTTT.

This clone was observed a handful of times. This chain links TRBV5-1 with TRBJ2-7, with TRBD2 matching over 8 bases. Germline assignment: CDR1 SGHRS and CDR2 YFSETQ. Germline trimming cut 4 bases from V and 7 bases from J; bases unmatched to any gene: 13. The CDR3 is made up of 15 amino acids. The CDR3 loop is CASSPGGGFTEEQYF. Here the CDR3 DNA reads TGCGCCAGCAGCCCCGGGGGGGGCTTCACTGAAGAGCAGTACTTC.

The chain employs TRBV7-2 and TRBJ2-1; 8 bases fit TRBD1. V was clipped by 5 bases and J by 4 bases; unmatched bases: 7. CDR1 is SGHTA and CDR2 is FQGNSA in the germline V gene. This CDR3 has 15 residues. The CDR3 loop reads CASSPPGQVYNEQFF. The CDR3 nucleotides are TGTGCCAGCAGCCCGCCGGGACAGGTGTACAATGAGCAGTTCTTC.

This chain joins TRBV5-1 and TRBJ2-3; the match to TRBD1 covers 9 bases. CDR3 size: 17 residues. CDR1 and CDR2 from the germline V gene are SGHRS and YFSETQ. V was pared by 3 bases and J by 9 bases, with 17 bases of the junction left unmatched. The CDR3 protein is CASSSGSGTGWSSTQYF. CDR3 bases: TGCGCCAGCAGCTCCGGGTCGGGGACAGGGTGGTCTTCGACGCAGTATTTT.

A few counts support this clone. CDR3 amino acids: CASSQTPGQNNEQFF. For the CDR3, the DNA is TGCGCCAGCAGCCAAACTCCAGGACAGAACAATGAGCAGTTCTTC. This rearrangement joins TRBV4-3 to TRBJ2-1; tentatively, D is TRBD1 (6 bases). There are 15 residues in the CDR3. The germline V gene encodes CDR1 LGHNA and CDR2 YSLEER. V was shortened by 2 bases and J by 5 bases, with 13 bases between the two germline ends.

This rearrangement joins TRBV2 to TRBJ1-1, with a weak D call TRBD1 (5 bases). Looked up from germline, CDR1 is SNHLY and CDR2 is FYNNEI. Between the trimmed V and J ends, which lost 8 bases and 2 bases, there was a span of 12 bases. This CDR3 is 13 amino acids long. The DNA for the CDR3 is TGTGCCAGCGGAGGGGAGACTAACACTGAAGCTTTCTTT. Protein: CASGGETNTEAFF. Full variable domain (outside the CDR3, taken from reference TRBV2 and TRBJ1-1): EPEVTQTPSHQVTQMGQEVILRCVPISNHLYFYWYRQILGQKVEFLVSFYNNEISEKSEIFDDQFSVERPDGSNFTLKIRSTKLEDSAMYFCASGGETNTEAFFGQGTRLTVV.

This CDR3 is CASSSRGSYEQYF. CDR3 DNA sequence: TGTGCCAGCAGCTCCCGCGGGAGCTACGAGCAGTACTTC. V gene TRBV5-4 combines with J gene TRBJ2-7; 7 positions match TRBD2. Germline trimming cut 3 bases from V and 3 bases from J; bases unmatched to any gene: 3. The CDR3 has 13 amino acids. CDR1 is SGHNT, CDR2 YYREEE, per germline (reference sequence).

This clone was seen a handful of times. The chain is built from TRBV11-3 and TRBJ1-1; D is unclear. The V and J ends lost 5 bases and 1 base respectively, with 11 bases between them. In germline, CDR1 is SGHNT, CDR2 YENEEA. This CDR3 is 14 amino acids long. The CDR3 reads CASSLRGGNTEAFF. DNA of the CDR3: TGTGCCAGCAGCCTCCGAGGAGGGAACACTGAAGCTTTCTTT. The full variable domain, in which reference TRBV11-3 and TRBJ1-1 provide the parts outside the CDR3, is EAGVVQSPRYKIIEKKQPVAFWCNPISGHNTLYWYLQNLGQGPELLIRYENEEAVDDSQLPKDRFSAERLKGVDSTLKIQPAELGDSAVYLCASSLRGGNTEAFFGQGTRLTVV.

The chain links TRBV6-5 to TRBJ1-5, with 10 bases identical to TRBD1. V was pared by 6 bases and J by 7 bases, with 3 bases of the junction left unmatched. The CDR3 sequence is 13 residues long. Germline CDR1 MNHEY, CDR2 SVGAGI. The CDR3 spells CASRGTGAQPQHF. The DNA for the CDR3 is TGTGCCAGCAGGGGGACAGGGGCACAGCCCCAGCATTTT.

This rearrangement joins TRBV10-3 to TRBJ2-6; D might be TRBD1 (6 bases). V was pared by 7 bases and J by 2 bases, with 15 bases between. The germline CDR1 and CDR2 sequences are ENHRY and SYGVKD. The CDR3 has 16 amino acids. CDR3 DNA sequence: TGTGCCATCACAAAAATACAGGGCGCTGGGGCCAACGTCCTGACTTTC. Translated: CAITKIQGAGANVLTF.

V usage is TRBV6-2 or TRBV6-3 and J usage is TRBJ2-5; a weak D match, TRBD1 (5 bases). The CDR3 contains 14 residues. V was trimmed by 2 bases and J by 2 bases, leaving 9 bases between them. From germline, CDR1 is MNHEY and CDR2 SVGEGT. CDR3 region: CASSYGASQETQYF. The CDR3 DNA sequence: TGTGCCAGCAGTTACGGGGCTTCGCAAGAGACCCAGTACTTC.

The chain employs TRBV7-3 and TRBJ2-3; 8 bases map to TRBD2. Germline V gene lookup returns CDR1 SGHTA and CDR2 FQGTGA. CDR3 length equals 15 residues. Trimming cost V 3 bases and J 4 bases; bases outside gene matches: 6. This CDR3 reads CASSFAGGMADTQYF. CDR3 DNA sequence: TGTGCCAGCAGCTTCGCGGGGGGCATGGCAGATACGCAGTATTTT.

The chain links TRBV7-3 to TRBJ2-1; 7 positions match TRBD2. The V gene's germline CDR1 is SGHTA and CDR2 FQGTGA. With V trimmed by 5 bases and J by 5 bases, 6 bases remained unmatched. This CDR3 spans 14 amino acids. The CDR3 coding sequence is TGTGCCAGCAGCCCAACTAGCGACCACAATGAGCAGTTCTTC. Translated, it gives CASSPTSDHNEQFF.